Included here is one TCR beta chain sequence, with context. Clones were sequenced by immunoSEQ multiplex PCR, and TCRdb holds only the in-frame ones, with some missing. Among over 130,000 clones, about 87% were seen once, and the ten largest hold more than 2.5%. The data belong to a study of blood T cell repertoires in COVID-19. On the study more broadly: Italy, Spain and the United States were the sources of the convalescent and acute COVID-19 samples.

Germline CDR1 is LGHDT and CDR2 is YNNKEL (reference sequence). Trimming left V 1 base short and J 4 bases short, with 13 bases between. The CDR3 has 15 residues. Sequenced input: peripheral blood. The clonotype comes from a human donor with COVID-19, enrolled during active disease. The donor label of this sample is uncertain. The rearrangement uses TRBV3-1 (or the pseudogene TRBV3-2) and TRBJ2-5, with D unresolved. This CDR3 is CASSQVKIRSETQYF. CDR3 DNA: TGTGCCAGCAGCCAAGTTAAAATACGGTCAGAGACCCAGTACTTC.